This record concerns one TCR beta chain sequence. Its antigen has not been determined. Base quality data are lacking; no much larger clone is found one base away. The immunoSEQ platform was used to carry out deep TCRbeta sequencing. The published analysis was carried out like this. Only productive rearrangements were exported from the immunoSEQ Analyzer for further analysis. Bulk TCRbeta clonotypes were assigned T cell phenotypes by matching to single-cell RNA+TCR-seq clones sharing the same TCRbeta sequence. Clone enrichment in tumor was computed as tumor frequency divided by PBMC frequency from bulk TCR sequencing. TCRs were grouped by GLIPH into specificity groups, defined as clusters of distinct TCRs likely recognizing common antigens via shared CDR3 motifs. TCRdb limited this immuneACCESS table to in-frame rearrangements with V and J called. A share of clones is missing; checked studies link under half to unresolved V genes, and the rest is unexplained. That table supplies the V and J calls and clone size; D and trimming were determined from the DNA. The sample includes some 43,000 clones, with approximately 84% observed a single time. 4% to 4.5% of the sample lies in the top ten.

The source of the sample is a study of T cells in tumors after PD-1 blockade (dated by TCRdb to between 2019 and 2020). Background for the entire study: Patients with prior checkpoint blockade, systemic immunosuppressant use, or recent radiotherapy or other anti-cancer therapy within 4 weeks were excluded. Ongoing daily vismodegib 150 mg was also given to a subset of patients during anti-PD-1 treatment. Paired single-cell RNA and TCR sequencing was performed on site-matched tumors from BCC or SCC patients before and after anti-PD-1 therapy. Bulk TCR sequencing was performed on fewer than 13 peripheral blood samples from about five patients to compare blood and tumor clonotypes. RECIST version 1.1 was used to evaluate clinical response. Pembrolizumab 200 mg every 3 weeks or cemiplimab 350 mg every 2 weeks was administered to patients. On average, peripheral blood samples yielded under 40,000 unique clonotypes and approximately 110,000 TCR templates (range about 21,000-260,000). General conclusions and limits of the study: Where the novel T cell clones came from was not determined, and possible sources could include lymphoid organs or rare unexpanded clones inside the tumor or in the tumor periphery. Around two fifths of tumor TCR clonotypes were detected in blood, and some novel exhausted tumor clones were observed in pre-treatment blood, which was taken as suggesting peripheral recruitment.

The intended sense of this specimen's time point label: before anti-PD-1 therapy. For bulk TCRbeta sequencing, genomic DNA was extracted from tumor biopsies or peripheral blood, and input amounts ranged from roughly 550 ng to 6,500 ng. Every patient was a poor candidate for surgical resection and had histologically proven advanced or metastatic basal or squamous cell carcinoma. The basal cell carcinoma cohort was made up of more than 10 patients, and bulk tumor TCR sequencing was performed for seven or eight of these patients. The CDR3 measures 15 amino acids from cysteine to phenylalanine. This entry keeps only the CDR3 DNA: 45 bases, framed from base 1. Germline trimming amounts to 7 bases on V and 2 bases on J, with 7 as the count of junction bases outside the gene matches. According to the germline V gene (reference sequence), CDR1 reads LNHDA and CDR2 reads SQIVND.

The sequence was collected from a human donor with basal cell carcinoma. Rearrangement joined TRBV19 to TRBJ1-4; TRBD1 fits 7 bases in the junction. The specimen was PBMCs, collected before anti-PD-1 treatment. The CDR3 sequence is CASTRTGSTNEKLFF. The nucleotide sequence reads TGTGCCAGTACCAGGACAGGCTCCACTAATGAAAAACTGTTTTTT.